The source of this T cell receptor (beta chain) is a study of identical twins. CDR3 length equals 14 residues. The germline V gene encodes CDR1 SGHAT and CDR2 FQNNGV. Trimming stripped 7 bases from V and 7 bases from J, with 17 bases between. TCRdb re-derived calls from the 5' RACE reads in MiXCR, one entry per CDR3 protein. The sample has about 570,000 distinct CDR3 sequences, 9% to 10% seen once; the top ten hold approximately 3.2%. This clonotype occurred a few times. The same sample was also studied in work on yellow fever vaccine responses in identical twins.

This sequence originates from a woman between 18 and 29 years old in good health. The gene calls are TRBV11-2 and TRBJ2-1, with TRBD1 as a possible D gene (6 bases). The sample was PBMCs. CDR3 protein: CASIPRGSQNEQFF. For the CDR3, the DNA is TGTGCCAGCATCCCGAGGGGGAGTCAAAATGAGCAGTTCTTC.